One sample yielded the 6 T cell receptor beta chains listed below, sequenced in a study of shared clonotypes between healthy human individuals. TCRdb's table, derived via immunoSEQ multiplex PCR, lists solely in-frame clones and lacks some. The table includes under 650,000 clones, 95% to 97% detected once. The sample comprised naive CD4+ T cells sorted from blood. Subset here: CD45RA+ positively selected. The source of these receptors is a woman aged 25-40 years in good health.

Comments on this clone: The sample has other DNA sequences that encode this CDR3 too. V usage is TRBV6-5 and J usage is TRBJ1-3; D possibly corresponds to TRBD1 (5 bases). Germline V gene lookup returns CDR1 MNHEY and CDR2 SVGAGI. The CDR3 totals 16 residues. V lost 0 bases to trimming and J lost 3 bases, with 12 bases between them. This CDR3 is CASSYSGGASGNTIYF. DNA of the CDR3: TGTGCCAGCAGTTACTCGGGGGGAGCTAGTGGAAACACCATATATTTT.

CDR3 in DNA: TGTGCCAGCAGCAACGGACAGGGGCGGTATGGCTACACCTTC. Its protein product is CASSNGQGRYGYTF. The V call is TRBV5-4, the J call TRBJ1-2; 9 bases are a match to TRBD1. This CDR3 comprises 14 residues. Germline V gene lookup returns CDR1 SGHNT and CDR2 YYREEE (reference sequence). The V gene end was trimmed by 4 bases and the J gene end by 5 bases; junction bases not matched to a gene: 6.

V usage is TRBV14 and J usage is TRBJ2-1; TRBD2 matches 12 bases. This CDR3 has 15 amino acids. The V gene end was trimmed by 5 bases and the J gene end by 6 bases; junction bases not matched to a gene: 5. CDR1 and CDR2 from the germline V gene are SGHDN and FVKESK. The CDR3 nucleotides are TGTGCCAGCAGCTTGACTAGCGGGAGTGTCAATGAGCAGTTCTTC. Translation gives CASSLTSGSVNEQFF.

This chain joins TRBV5-1 and TRBJ1-1, with 7 bases fitting TRBD1. The trim removed 5 bases at V and 0 bases at J, leaving 7 bases unmatched. The V gene's germline CDR1 is SGHRS and CDR2 YFSETQ. The length of the CDR3 is 15 residues. In DNA form, the CDR3 reads TGCGCCAGCAGTTATACGACAGGGTTGAACACTGAAGCTTTCTTT. It is translated as CASSYTTGLNTEAFF. The complete variable domain, with remaining parts taken from reference TRBV5-1 and TRBJ1-1, reads KAGVTQTPRYLIKTRGQQVTLSCSPISGHRSVSWYQQTPGQGLQFLFEYFSETQRNKGNFPGRFSGRQFSNSRSEMNVSTLELGDSALYLCASSYTTGLNTEAFFGQGTRLTVV.

The chain links TRBV13 to TRBJ2-1, with D unclear. V was pared by 4 bases and J by 7 bases, with 8 bases between. The CDR3 is made up of 12 amino acids. Germline V gives CDR1 PRHDT, CDR2 FYEKMQ (reference sequence). This CDR3 reads CASSSTANEQFF. Written as DNA, the CDR3 is TGTGCCAGCAGCTCAACTGCAAATGAGCAGTTCTTC.

The CDR3 sequence is CASSLDPGRAYEQYF. The CDR3 DNA is TGTGCCAGCAGCTTAGATCCAGGGAGGGCATACGAGCAGTACTTC. V usage is TRBV11-2 and J usage is TRBJ2-7; TRBD2 agrees at 7 bases. Germline-derived CDR1 and CDR2 are SGHAT and FQNNGV. This CDR3 has 15 amino acids. Unmatched junction bases numbered 6, after V lost 0 bases and J lost 4 bases.